This T cell receptor (beta chain) was retrieved from a study of breast tumors, draining lymph nodes, adjacent tissues. Study-wide points: Compared with lymph nodes, tumors were less diverse; compared with nontumor tissue, more. Luminal-like breast cancer showed significantly higher tumor–nontumor repertoire similarity than basal-like. Data fit most tumor T cells coming from lymph node, expanding in tumor.

Many counts were recorded for this clonotype. No antigen is known for it. TCRdb re-called the multiplex PCR reads through MiXCR, storing one row per CDR3 protein. The table shows tens of thousands of distinct CDR3 sequences, with roughly 55% occurring only once. The CDR3 is made up of 13 amino acids. Between the trimmed V and J ends, which lost 7 bases and 5 bases, there was a span of 11 bases. Germline V gives CDR1 MGHDK, CDR2 SYGVNS. Input material: breast tumor tissue. This TCR derives from a female donor with breast cancer. Some clones in this sample may be carry-over from other donors' samples. The V call is TRBV25-1, the J call TRBJ2-2; D ambiguous. The CDR3 spells CASTPRETGELFF. Here the CDR3 DNA reads TGTGCCAGCACACCTCGAGAGACCGGGGAGCTGTTTTTT.